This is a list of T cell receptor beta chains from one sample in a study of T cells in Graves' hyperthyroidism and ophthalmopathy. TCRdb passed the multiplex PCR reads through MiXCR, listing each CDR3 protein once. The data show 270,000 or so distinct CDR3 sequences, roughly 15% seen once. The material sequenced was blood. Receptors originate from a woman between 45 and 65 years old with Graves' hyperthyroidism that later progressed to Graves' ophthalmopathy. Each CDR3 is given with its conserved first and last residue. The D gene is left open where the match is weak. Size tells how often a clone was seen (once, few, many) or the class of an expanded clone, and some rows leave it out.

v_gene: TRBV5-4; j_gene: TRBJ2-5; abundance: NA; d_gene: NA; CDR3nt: TGTGCCAGCAGCCCCAACAGGGAATTCGAGACCCAGTACTTC; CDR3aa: CASSPNREFETQYF
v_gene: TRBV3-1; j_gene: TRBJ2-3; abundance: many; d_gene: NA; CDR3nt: TGTGCCAGCAGCCAAGACTTGTGGGGGGGCACAGATACGCAGTATTTT; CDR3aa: CASSQDLWGGTDTQYF
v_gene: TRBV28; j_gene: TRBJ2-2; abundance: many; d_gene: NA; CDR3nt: TGTGCCAGCAGTTTAGCAGGCAGGACTAACACCGGGGAGCTGTTTTTT; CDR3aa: CASSLAGRTNTGELFF
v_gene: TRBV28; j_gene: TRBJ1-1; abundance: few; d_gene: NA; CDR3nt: TGTGCCAGCACCAACGGGGTAAGGAACACTGAAGCTTTCTTT; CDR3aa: CASTNGVRNTEAFF
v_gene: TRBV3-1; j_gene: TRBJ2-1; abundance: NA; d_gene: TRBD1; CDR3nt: TGTGCCAGCGGTACGGGACAGGCCTACCGTGAGCAGTTCTTC; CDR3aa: CASGTGQAYREQFF
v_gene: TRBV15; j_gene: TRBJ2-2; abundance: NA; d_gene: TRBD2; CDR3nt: TGTGCCACCAGCAACGGACTAGCGATGGGGACCGGGGAGCTGTTTTTT; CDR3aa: CATSNGLAMGTGELFF
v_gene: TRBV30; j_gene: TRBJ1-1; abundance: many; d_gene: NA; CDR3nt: TGTGCCTGCTCTAGACCGGGACACAGGAACACTGAAGCTTTCTTT; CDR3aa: CACSRPGHRNTEAFF
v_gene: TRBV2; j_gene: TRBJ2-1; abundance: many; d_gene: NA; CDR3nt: TGTGCCAGCAGCCTAGAGGATACCAATGAGCAGTTCTTC; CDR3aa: CASSLEDTNEQFF
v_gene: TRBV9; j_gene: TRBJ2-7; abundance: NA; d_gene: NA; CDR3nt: TGTGCCAATTACCGGGCCACCTCCTACGAGCAGTACTTC; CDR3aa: CANYRATSYEQYF
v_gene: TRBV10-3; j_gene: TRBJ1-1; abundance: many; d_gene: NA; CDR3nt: TGTGCCATCAGTGCGTCCAATGGGGGCACTGAAGCTTTCTTT; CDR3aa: CAISASNGGTEAFF
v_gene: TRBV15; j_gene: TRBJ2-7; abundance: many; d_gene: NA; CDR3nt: TGTGCCACCAGCAGAATGGGTGGACAGAGCTCCTACGAGCAGTACTTC; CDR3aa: CATSRMGGQSSYEQYF
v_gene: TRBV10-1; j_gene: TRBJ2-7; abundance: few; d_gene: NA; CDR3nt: TGCGCCAGTCAAAGGCCGTCGGGGGAGCAGTACTTC; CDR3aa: CASQRPSGEQYF
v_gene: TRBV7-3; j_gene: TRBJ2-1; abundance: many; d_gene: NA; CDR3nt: TGTGCCAGCAGCTCACCCGGGGAGAGGGACAATGAGCAGTTCTTC; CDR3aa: CASSSPGERDNEQFF
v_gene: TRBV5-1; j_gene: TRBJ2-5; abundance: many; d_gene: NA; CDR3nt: TGCGCCAGCAGCTTGTATGGGGTACAAGAGACCCAGTACTTC; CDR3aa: CASSLYGVQETQYF
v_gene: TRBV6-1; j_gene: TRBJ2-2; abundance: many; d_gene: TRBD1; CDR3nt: TGTGCCAGCATTGGACAGGGATTCACCGGGGAGCTGTTTTTT; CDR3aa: CASIGQGFTGELFF
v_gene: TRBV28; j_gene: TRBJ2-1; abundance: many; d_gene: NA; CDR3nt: TGTGCCAGCAGTCCGCGGGGAGCGGGCACCTACAATGAGCAGTTCTTC; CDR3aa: CASSPRGAGTYNEQFF
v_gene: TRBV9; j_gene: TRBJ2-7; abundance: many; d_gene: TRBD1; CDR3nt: TGTGCCAGCAGCGTAACCCCTGGACAGGGGAATTCCGAGCAGTACTTC; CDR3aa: CASSVTPGQGNSEQYF
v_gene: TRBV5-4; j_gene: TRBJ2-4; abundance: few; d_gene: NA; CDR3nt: TGTGCCAGCAGCTTGTATCCATCCCAAAACATTCAGTACTTC; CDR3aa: CASSLYPSQNIQYF
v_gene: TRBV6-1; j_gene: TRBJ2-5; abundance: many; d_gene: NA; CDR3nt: TGTGCCAGCAGTCCCGTCAGCCAAGAGACCCAGTACTTC; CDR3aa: CASSPVSQETQYF
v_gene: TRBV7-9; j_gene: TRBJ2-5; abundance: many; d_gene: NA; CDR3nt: TGTGCCAGCAGGCCGCGGGACGCGCTAGAGACCCAGTACTTC; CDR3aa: CASRPRDALETQYF
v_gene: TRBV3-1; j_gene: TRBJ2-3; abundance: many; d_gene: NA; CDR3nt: TGTGCCAGCATGTTCGCAGATACGCAGTATTTT; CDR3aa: CASMFADTQYF
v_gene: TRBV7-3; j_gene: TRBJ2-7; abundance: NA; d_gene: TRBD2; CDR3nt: TGTGCCAGCAGCGGCCGGACAGGACCCGTAGCGGGAGGGCTGAGCTACGAGCAGTACTTC; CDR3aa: CASSGRTGPVAGGLSYEQYF
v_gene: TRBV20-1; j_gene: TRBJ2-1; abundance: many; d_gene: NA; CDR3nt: TGCAGTGCGCCACAGGTGGGGGCTTACAATGAGCAGTTCTTC; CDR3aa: CSAPQVGAYNEQFF
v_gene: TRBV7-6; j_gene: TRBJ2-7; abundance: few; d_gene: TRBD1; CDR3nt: TGTGCCAGCAGCGGCTTCCGGGACAGCTACGAGCAGTACTTC; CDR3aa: CASSGFRDSYEQYF
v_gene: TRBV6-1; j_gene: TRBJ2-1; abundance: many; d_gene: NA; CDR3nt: TGTGCCAGCAGTCCAAGGGGCCAAAGGAGCAATGAGCAGTTCTTC; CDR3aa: CASSPRGQRSNEQFF
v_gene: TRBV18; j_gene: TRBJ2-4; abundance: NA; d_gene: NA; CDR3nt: TGTGCCAGCAATGCCCTGCGGGCGTCGGACATTCAGTACTTC; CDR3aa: CASNALRASDIQYF
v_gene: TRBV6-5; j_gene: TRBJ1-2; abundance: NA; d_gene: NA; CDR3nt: TGTGCCAGCAATTTGGCGAGGGCGCGGAGGAATGGCTACACCTTC; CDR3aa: CASNLARARRNGYTF
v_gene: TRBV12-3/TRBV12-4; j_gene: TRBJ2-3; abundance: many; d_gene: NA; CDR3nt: TGTGCCAGCAGTTCGAACACTGGTCTGACAGATACGCAGTATTTT; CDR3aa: CASSSNTGLTDTQYF
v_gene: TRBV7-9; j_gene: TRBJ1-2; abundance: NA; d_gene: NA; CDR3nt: TGTGCCAGCAGCTCATGGGACAAGGGCTATGGCTACACCTTC; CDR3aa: CASSSWDKGYGYTF